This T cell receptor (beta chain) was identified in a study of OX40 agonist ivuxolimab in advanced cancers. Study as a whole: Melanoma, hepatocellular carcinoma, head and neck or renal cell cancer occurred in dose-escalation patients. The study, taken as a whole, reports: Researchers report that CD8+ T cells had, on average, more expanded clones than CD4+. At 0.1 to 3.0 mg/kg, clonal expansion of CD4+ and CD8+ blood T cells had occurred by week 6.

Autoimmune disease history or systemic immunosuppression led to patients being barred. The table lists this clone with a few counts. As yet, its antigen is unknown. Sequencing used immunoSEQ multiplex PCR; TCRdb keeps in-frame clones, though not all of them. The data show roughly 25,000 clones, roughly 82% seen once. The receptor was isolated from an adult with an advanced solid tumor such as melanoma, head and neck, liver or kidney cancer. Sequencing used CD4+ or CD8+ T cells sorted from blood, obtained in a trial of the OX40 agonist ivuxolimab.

CDR3 protein: CASSLSGQTYGYTF. In DNA, the CDR3 is TGTGCCAGCAGCTTATCCGGACAGACCTATGGCTACACCTTC. J is TRBJ1-2 and V is TRBV7-9; possible D gene TRBD1, 6 bases. The CDR3 extends over 14 amino acids. V shed 2 bases and J shed 4 bases, with 11 bases lying between them. Per germline, CDR1 SEHNR and CDR2 FQNEAQ (reference sequence).